Listed below are T cell receptor beta chains from one sample, sequenced in a study of T-cell memory formation after mild COVID-19. TCRdb re-derived calls from the 5' RACE reads in MiXCR, one entry per CDR3 protein. The table has some 300,000 distinct CDR3 sequences, approximately 19% seen once. Input material: PBMCs or a T cell subset sorted from them (not recorded which). The receptors were sampled from a man younger than 35 who had mild COVID-19 (a few samples of this study predate the infection). Cell type and time point are not known. CDR3s include the opening cysteine and the closing phenylalanine or tryptophan. Each record gives: D gene, V gene, J gene, clone size, CDR3 protein, CDR3 DNA. A D gene is named only where the DNA matches it firmly. For some rows the clone size is stated as once, few or many, or as a class when expanded; others skip it.

>.|TRBV5-6|TRBJ2-7|.
CASSLIPTAYSYEQYF
TGTGCCAGCAGCTTAATCCCGACTGCCTACTCCTACGAGCAGTACTTC
>.|TRBV19|TRBJ2-5|.
CASSPRGGFLQETQYF
TGTGCCAGTAGTCCACGCGGGGGCTTCCTTCAAGAGACCCAGTACTTC
>.|TRBV5-1|TRBJ1-5|few
CASSGIPGDQPQHF
TGCGCCAGCAGCGGGATTCCAGGGGACCAGCCCCAGCATTTT
>.|TRBV7-6|TRBJ2-1|many
CASSKTDFGQFF
TGTGCCAGCAGCAAGACAGATTTCGGGCAGTTCTTC
>.|TRBV2|TRBJ2-4|once
CASSEARDGGIQYF
TGTGCCAGCAGTGAGGCGAGAGATGGAGGCATTCAGTACTTC
>TRBD2|TRBV4-3|TRBJ2-3|.
CASSQETSGGADTQYF
TGCGCCAGCAGCCAAGAAACTAGCGGGGGGGCAGATACGCAGTATTTT
>.|TRBV18|TRBJ2-2|.
CASSRTGTHNTGELFF
TGTGCCAGCTCACGAACCGGGACACATAACACCGGGGAGCTGTTTTTT
>TRBD1|TRBV29-1|TRBJ2-7|few
CSVESLTGGSYEQYF
TGCAGCGTTGAATCTCTGACAGGGGGTTCCTACGAGCAGTACTTC
>.|TRBV11-2|TRBJ2-3|few
CASSSNWGGRTDTQYF
TGTGCCAGCAGCTCCAATTGGGGGGGGCGTACAGATACGCAGTATTTT
>.|TRBV4-2|TRBJ2-1|few
CASQSSYNEQFF
TGTGCCTCCCAAAGCTCCTACAATGAGCAGTTCTTC
>.|TRBV7-9|TRBJ2-6|few
CASSTGQSGANVLTF
TGTGCCAGCAGCACCGGACAGTCTGGGGCCAACGTCCTGACTTTC
>.|TRBV7-2|TRBJ1-5|.
CASSSPGTLDSQPQHF
TGTGCCAGCAGCTCTCCCGGGACTCTCGACAGTCAGCCCCAGCATTTT
>.|TRBV6-5|TRBJ1-6|few
CASSYSARTNSPLHF
TGTGCCAGCAGTTACTCGGCACGGACTAATTCACCCCTCCACTTT
>.|TRBV5-1|TRBJ2-3|few
CASSQGTTPDTQYF
TGCGCCAGCAGCCAAGGAACGACACCAGATACGCAGTATTTT
>.|TRBV12-3/TRBV12-4|TRBJ1-2|many
CASKEANMNGYTF
TGTGCCAGCAAGGAAGCCAATATGAATGGCTACACCTTC
>.|TRBV6-6|TRBJ2-6|.
CASIAQGSGANVLTF
TGTGCCAGCATTGCACAGGGTTCTGGGGCCAACGTCCTGACTTTC
>.|TRBV4-1|TRBJ1-1|.
CASSQARVGMNTEAFF
TGCGCCAGCAGCCAAGCCCGTGTCGGAATGAACACTGAAGCTTTCTTT
>.|TRBV7-8|TRBJ1-1|.
CASETWAENTEAFF
TGTGCCAGCGAGACATGGGCAGAAAACACTGAAGCTTTCTTT
>.|TRBV4-3|TRBJ1-5|few
CASSQGIWARDQPQHF
TGCGCCAGCAGCCAAGGTATCTGGGCGAGGGATCAGCCCCAGCATTTT
>.|TRBV2|TRBJ1-5|many
CASRVEGNQPQHF
TGTGCCAGCAGGGTAGAGGGCAATCAGCCCCAGCATTTT
>.|TRBV11-3|TRBJ2-2|.
CASSPSPQGRNTGELFF
TGTGCCAGCAGCCCTTCTCCCCAAGGGAGGAACACCGGGGAGCTGTTTTTT
>.|TRBV29-1|TRBJ1-3|.
CSVEYSGNTIYF
TGCAGCGTTGAGTACTCTGGAAACACCATATATTTT
>.|TRBV19|TRBJ1-2|.
CASRLRGDYGYTF
TGTGCCAGTAGACTTCGGGGAGACTATGGCTACACCTTC
>.|TRBV4-1|TRBJ1-5|.
CASSLHHDQPQHF
TGCGCCAGCAGCCTCCATCATGATCAGCCCCAGCATTTT
>TRBD1|TRBV9|TRBJ2-3|.
CASSPSGGHGTDTQYF
TGTGCCAGCAGTCCATCAGGGGGCCATGGCACAGATACGCAGTATTTT
>TRBD2|TRBV29-1|TRBJ2-1|many
CSVNAVAGLADEQFF
TGCAGCGTTAATGCCGTAGCGGGACTAGCCGATGAGCAGTTCTTC
>.|TRBV5-1|TRBJ1-4|few
CASSDRGEKLFF
TGCGCCAGCAGTGATCGAGGTGAAAAACTGTTTTTT
>.|TRBV12-3/TRBV12-4|TRBJ2-2|.
CASTHGGSGTQSNTGELFF
TGTGCCAGCACCCACGGGGGTAGCGGCACTCAATCGAACACCGGGGAGCTGTTTTTT
>.|TRBV5-1|TRBJ2-3|.
CASSPGSGGQGTDTQYF
TGCGCCAGCAGCCCTGGATCGGGGGGCCAGGGGACAGATACGCAGTATTTT
>TRBD2|TRBV5-4|TRBJ2-2|.
CASSFLAGGVTGELFF
TGTGCCAGCAGCTTCCTAGCGGGGGGGGTAACCGGGGAGCTGTTTTTT
>TRBD1|TRBV20-1|TRBJ1-2|.
CSASAGQANYGYTF
TGCAGTGCTAGCGCGGGACAGGCTAACTATGGCTACACCTTC
>.|TRBV4-1|TRBJ1-6|once
CASSLIPGHYNSPLHF
TGCGCCAGCAGCCTTATCCCGGGACATTATAATTCACCCCTCCACTTT
>.|TRBV4-2|TRBJ1-5|few
CASSQGVGGRQPQHF
TGTGCCAGCAGCCAAGGTGTCGGGGGAAGGCAGCCCCAGCATTTT
>TRBD2|TRBV5-6|TRBJ2-3|few
CASSLMRGGKRTDTQYF
TGTGCCAGCAGCTTGATGCGGGGGGGCAAAAGGACAGATACGCAGTATTTT
>TRBD1|TRBV11-2|TRBJ1-6|.
CASSVFRDRDNSPLHF
TGTGCCAGCAGCGTATTCCGGGACAGGGATAATTCACCCCTCCACTTT
>.|TRBV6-5|TRBJ2-1|.
CASSSLTRRSYNEQFF
TGTGCCAGCAGTTCCCTGACACGCAGGTCGTACAATGAGCAGTTCTTC
>.|TRBV7-9|TRBJ1-1|.
CASSRFGHLNTEAFF
TGTGCCAGCAGCCGTTTCGGACATCTGAACACTGAAGCTTTCTTT
>.|TRBV6-5|TRBJ2-6|few
CASSYSGQTGANVLTF
TGTGCCAGCAGTTACTCAGGACAGACTGGGGCCAACGTCCTGACTTTC
>.|TRBV5-1|TRBJ1-1|.
CAWTANTEAFF
TGCGCCTGGACGGCGAACACTGAAGCTTTCTTT
>.|TRBV25-1|TRBJ2-4|few
CTDDSKNIQYF
TGTACAGATGACAGTAAAAACATTCAGTACTTC
>TRBD2|TRBV5-1|TRBJ2-7|many
CASSTERGDEQYF
TGCGCCAGCAGTACCGAGCGGGGAGACGAGCAGTACTTC
>TRBD2|TRBV4-1|TRBJ2-5|few
CASSRGTSGVETQYF
TGCGCCAGCAGCCGTGGGACTAGCGGGGTCGAGACCCAGTACTTC
>.|TRBV7-9|TRBJ1-5|.
CASSLGGGPQHF
TGTGCCAGCAGCCTAGGAGGCGGGCCCCAGCATTTT
>TRBD2|TRBV28|TRBJ2-6|.
CASSGGVAGANVLTF
TGTGCCAGCAGTGGGGGGGTCGCTGGGGCCAACGTCCTGACTTTC
>.|TRBV5-1|TRBJ1-4|few
CASSLAGRPNEKLFF
TGCGCCAGCAGCTTAGCAGGCCGCCCGAATGAAAAACTGTTTTTT
>.|TRBV30|TRBJ1-5|.
CAWSPRGLQPQHF
TGTGCCTGGAGTCCCAGGGGACTGCAGCCCCAGCATTTT
>.|TRBV20-1|TRBJ1-1|.
CSARRYTINEAFF
TGCAGTGCTAGACGATACACGATTAATGAAGCTTTCTTT
>TRBD2|TRBV20-1|TRBJ2-7|.
CSARSGGPYEQYF
TGCAGTGCTCGTAGCGGGGGGCCCTACGAGCAGTACTTC
>.|TRBV7-7|TRBJ2-5|.
CASSPRAGAETQYF
TGTGCTAGCAGCCCCCGCGCAGGCGCAGAGACCCAGTACTTC
>.|TRBV7-6|TRBJ2-3|few
CASSVGEPTDTQYF
TGTGCCAGCAGTGTGGGGGAACCCACAGATACGCAGTATTTT
>.|TRBV4-1|TRBJ2-2|.
CASSQLGTARSGELFF
TGCGCCAGCAGCCAACTCGGGACGGCTCGTTCCGGGGAGCTGTTTTTT
>.|TRBV24-1|TRBJ2-1|few
CATSDSSTMGGNEQFF
TGTGCCACCAGTGATTCTAGCACCATGGGGGGCAATGAGCAGTTCTTC
>.|TRBV3-1|TRBJ2-1|once
CASSLSRVRFF
TGTGCCAGCAGCCTGTCCAGGGTGCGGTTCTTC
>.|TRBV20-1|TRBJ2-3|few
CSVYRSNSDTQYF
TGCAGTGTTTACAGATCCAATTCGGATACGCAGTATTTT
>TRBD2|TRBV12-3/TRBV12-4|TRBJ2-3|many
CASSLWDYLYEDTQYF
TGTGCCAGCAGTTTATGGGACTACCTGTATGAAGATACGCAGTATTTT
>TRBD2|TRBV19|TRBJ2-1|many
CASSIGPTSGDYNEQFF
TGTGCCAGTAGTATAGGACCGACTAGCGGGGACTACAATGAGCAGTTCTTC
>TRBD2|TRBV4-2|TRBJ2-5|.
CASSQAGRGIVETQYF
TGTGCCAGCAGCCAAGCCGGGCGGGGGATAGTTGAGACCCAGTACTTC